The rows below give T cell receptor beta chains drawn from one sample of a study of T cells in Graves' hyperthyroidism and ophthalmopathy. Each CDR3 protein is one row after TCRdb ran MiXCR on the multiplex PCR reads. Among some 720,000 distinct CDR3 sequences, approximately 16% were seen once, and the ten largest hold around 7.7%. Sequencing was carried out using blood. The source of these receptors is a young man with Graves' hyperthyroidism. The CDR3 runs from the conserved cysteine through the conserved F or W. The D gene is left open where the match is weak. Rows give clone size only sometimes, using once, few, many, or a class for an expanded clone.

d_call	j_call	cdr3_length	v_call	clone_size	cdr3_nt	cdr3_aa
.	TRBJ2-1	14	TRBV20-1	few	TGCAGTGCTAGACTAGACAGCTCCTACAATGAGCAGTTCTTC	CSARLDSSYNEQFF
.	TRBJ1-4	16	TRBV7-9	few	TGTGCCAGCAGCTCCCGATCCGGAGGGTACCGTGAAAAACTGTTTTTT	CASSSRSGGYREKLFF
TRBD1	TRBJ1-1	14	TRBV28	many	TGTGCCAGCAGTTTTCAGGGGGTGTACACTGAAGCTTTCTTT	CASSFQGVYTEAFF
TRBD1	TRBJ2-7	14	TRBV28	many	TGTGCCAGCAGTTCCTGGGACAGGGGCTACGAGCAGTACTTC	CASSSWDRGYEQYF
.	TRBJ1-4	14	TRBV5-6	few	TGTGCCAGCAGCTTCGGGGTTGTCAATGAAAAACTGTTTTTT	CASSFGVVNEKLFF
.	TRBJ2-2	12	TRBV20-1	few	TGCAGTGCCCGAGGGGGGCCCGGGGAGCTGTTTTTT	CSARGGPGELFF
TRBD2	TRBJ2-2	15	TRBV20-1	many	TGCAGTGCTAGAGCCCCGGAGGGAGGGCACGGGGAGCTGTTTTTT	CSARAPEGGHGELFF
.	TRBJ2-1	18	TRBV3-1	many	TGTGCCAGCAGCCAAGATGGGGCCGGTCTGGGATCGAACAATGAGCAGTTCTTC	CASSQDGAGLGSNNEQFF
.	TRBJ2-1	17	TRBV2	.	TGTGCCAACAGTGGCGGCTACACGGGACTGGAGGGGAATGAGCAGTTCTTC	CANSGGYTGLEGNEQFF
.	TRBJ1-4	12	TRBV19	.	TGTGCCAGTAAGGAGTTTAATGAAAAACTGTTTTTT	CASKEFNEKLFF
.	TRBJ2-7	13	TRBV29-1	few	TGCAGCGTTGAAGATGGCCCCGCCGACGAGCAGTACTTC	CSVEDGPADEQYF
.	TRBJ1-5	15	TRBV20-1	.	TGCAGTGCTAGAGATCTCCTCTCCCGGAATCAGCCCCAGCATTTT	CSARDLLSRNQPQHF
TRBD1	TRBJ1-5	16	TRBV28	.	TGTGCCAGCAGTTGGGGAGGGGGCCTTAGCAATCAGCCCCAGCATTTT	CASSWGGGLSNQPQHF
.	TRBJ2-4	13	TRBV11-2	many	TGTGCCAGCAGCTTTGGGGGGCGAGGCATTCAGTACTTC	CASSFGGRGIQYF
.	TRBJ1-1	10	TRBV20-1	.	TGCAGTGCGGACAATGATGAAGCTTTCTTT	CSADNDEAFF
.	TRBJ2-7	15	TRBV7-9	many	TGTGCCAGCAGCTTGATCGGGTTAGGGGGAAGCGAGCAGTACTTC	CASSLIGLGGSEQYF
.	TRBJ2-3	12	TRBV10-1	few	TGCGCCAGCAGTGTCAACGAAGATACGCAGTATTTT	CASSVNEDTQYF
.	TRBJ2-3	12	TRBV7-2	few	TGTGCCAGCAGCCTCGGGACTCCTACGCAGTATTTT	CASSLGTPTQYF
.	TRBJ1-5	13	TRBV20-1	.	TGCAGTGCTAGAGTGGGTACTAATCAGCCCCAGCATTTT	CSARVGTNQPQHF
TRBD2	TRBJ2-1	14	TRBV5-1	many	TGCGCCAGCGCTTCTAGCGGTGATTACAATGAGCAGTTCTTC	CASASSGDYNEQFF
.	TRBJ2-7	13	TRBV27	many	TGTGCCAGCAGTTTATCTCCACGACTTGAGCAGTACTTC	CASSLSPRLEQYF
TRBD1	TRBJ1-2	12	TRBV2	many	TGTGCCAGCAGGAGGACAGGGCATGGCTACACCTTC	CASRRTGHGYTF
.	TRBJ1-1	15	TRBV6-5	many	TGTGCCAGCAGTTTACAAGGGTCCCGAAACACTGAAGCTTTCTTT	CASSLQGSRNTEAFF
.	TRBJ2-7	15	TRBV29-1	.	TGCAGCGTTGAAGTGGCAGGGGAAGTGACCTACGAGCAGTACTTC	CSVEVAGEVTYEQYF
.	TRBJ2-2	14	TRBV6-1	.	TGTGCCACCAGTGATTATTTGGGCACCGGGGAGCTGTTTTTT	CATSDYLGTGELFF
TRBD2	TRBJ2-1	17	TRBV20-1	.	TGCAGTGCTAGATCGCCCGGGACTAGCGGGAGTTTAAATGAGCAGTTCTTC	CSARSPGTSGSLNEQFF
.	TRBJ2-3	17	TRBV5-1	many	TGCGCCAGCAGCTTCGTCCCAGGCAGGGCCCAAACAGATACGCAGTATTTT	CASSFVPGRAQTDTQYF
TRBD1	TRBJ1-1	16	TRBV7-9	many	TGTGCCAGCAGCTTGCCCTCAACAGGGGGGGACACTGAAGCTTTCTTT	CASSLPSTGGDTEAFF
.	TRBJ1-5	17	TRBV7-8	many	TGTGCCAGCAGCTTAGGGGGTAACAGGGCCCTGCTCAGGCCCCAGCATTTT	CASSLGGNRALLRPQHF
.	TRBJ2-7	14	TRBV6-5	many	TGTGCCAGCAGTTACATCGGGGGACCTTACGAGCAGTACTTC	CASSYIGGPYEQYF
TRBD1	TRBJ2-7	13	TRBV13	many	TGTGCCAGCAGCTACAGGGGTTTCTACGAGCAGTACTTC	CASSYRGFYEQYF
TRBD1	TRBJ2-7	15	TRBV4-3	.	TGCGCCAGCAGCCACCTCACCGGACAGGGTAGCGAGCAGTACTTC	CASSHLTGQGSEQYF
.	TRBJ2-7	18	TRBV12-3/TRBV12-4	many	TGTGCCAGCAGTTATGATTTACGGACAGCCTTGAGCTCCTACGAGCAGTACTTC	CASSYDLRTALSSYEQYF
.	TRBJ2-6	17	TRBV10-3	many	TGTGCCACCACCCAGGCCGAGGGGGGCTCTGGGGCCAACGTCCTGACTTTC	CATTQAEGGSGANVLTF
.	TRBJ2-3	15	TRBV5-4	.	TGTGCCAGCAGCTCCTCATGGGTCCGCACAGATACGCAGTATTTT	CASSSSWVRTDTQYF
.	TRBJ2-7	14	TRBV7-2	many	TGTGCCAGCAGCGGTTCCGGGCTACTCTACGAGCAGTACTTC	CASSGSGLLYEQYF
.	TRBJ2-7	14	TRBV20-1	.	TGCAGTGCTAGAGAGAGGGGCTGGCTATACGAGCAGTACTTC	CSARERGWLYEQYF
TRBD1	TRBJ2-1	15	TRBV18	few	TGTGCCAGCTTACTCCCCCCGACAGGGTCCAATGAGCAGTTCTTC	CASLLPPTGSNEQFF
.	TRBJ2-7	13	TRBV29-1	few	TGCAGCGTTGAAGATGAACAGAGTCTCGAGCAGTACTTC	CSVEDEQSLEQYF
TRBD1	TRBJ2-1	14	TRBV20-1	.	TGCAGTGCTAGAAACAGGGGGCTCCATAATGAGCAGTTCTTC	CSARNRGLHNEQFF
.	TRBJ2-2	16	TRBV10-2	few	TGCGCCAGCAGTGAGTCGATATTGGTGGGGGCCGGGGAGCTGTTTTTT	CASSESILVGAGELFF
.	TRBJ2-1	16	TRBV7-9	few	TGTGCCAGCAGCCCCCGTTCGCTGGGCGGCGGCAATGAGCAGTTCTTC	CASSPRSLGGGNEQFF
.	TRBJ2-2	16	TRBV28	.	TGTGCCAGCAGTGAAACATGGGGAGAGGGCACCGGGGAGCTGTTTTTT	CASSETWGEGTGELFF
TRBD1	TRBJ2-5	18	TRBV24-1	.	TGTGCCACCAGTGATTTGGGGACAGGGACGAACCTACAAGAGACCCAGTACTTC	CATSDLGTGTNLQETQYF